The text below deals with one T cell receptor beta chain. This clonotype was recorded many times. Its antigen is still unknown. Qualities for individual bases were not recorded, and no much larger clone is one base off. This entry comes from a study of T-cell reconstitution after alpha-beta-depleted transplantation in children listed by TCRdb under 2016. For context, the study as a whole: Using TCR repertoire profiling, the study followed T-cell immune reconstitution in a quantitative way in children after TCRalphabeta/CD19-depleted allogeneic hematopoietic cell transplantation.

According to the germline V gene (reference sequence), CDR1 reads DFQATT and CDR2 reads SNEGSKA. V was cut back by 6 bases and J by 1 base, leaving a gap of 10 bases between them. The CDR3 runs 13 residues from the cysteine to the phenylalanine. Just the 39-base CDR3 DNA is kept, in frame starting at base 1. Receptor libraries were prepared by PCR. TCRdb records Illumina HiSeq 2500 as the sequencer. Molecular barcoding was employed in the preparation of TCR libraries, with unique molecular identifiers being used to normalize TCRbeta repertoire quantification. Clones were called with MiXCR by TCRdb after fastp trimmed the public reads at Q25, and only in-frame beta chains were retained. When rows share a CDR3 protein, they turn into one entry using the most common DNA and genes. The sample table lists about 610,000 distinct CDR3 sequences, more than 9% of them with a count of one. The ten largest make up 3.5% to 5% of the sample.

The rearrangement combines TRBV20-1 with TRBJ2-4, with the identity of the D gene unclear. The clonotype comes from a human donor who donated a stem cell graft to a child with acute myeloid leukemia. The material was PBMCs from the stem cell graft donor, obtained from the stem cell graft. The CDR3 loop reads CSAPKQAKNIQYF. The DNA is TGCAGTGCGCCCAAACAGGCCAAAAACATTCAGTACTTC.